This T cell receptor (beta chain) derives from a study of patients and donors after allogeneic stem cell transplantation. Trimming removed 0 bases at V and 0 bases at J, with 4 bases between. CDR1 SGDLS and CDR2 YYNGEE come from the germline V gene. The CDR3 covers 14 residues. TCRdb re-analysed the RT-PCR reads in MiXCR, keeping a single row per CDR3 protein. The sample yields some 160,000 distinct CDR3 sequences, 24% seen once. The chain employs TRBV9 and TRBJ1-5; D is undetermined. The sequencing input was blood, either unsorted or a sorted T cell fraction (not recorded which). This TCR came from a human donor who was either an allogeneic HSCT recipient or a stem cell or donor lymphocyte infusion donor (not recorded which). It is not recorded whose cells these are; they may come from a transplant donor. Here the CDR3 DNA reads TGTGCCAGCAGCGTAGATTATAGCAATCAGCCCCAGCATTTT. Protein product: CASSVDYSNQPQHF.